This is a list of T cell receptor beta chains from one sample in a study of shared clonotypes between healthy human individuals. Only in-frame clones appear in the TCRdb table, and some are missing; sequencing was by immunoSEQ multiplex PCR. The table has just over 95,000 clones, about two thirds seen once. Sample: memory CD8+ T cells sorted from blood. The origin of the receptors is a man aged 30 to 45 in good health. Each CDR3 is given with its conserved first and last residue. A D gene is named only where the DNA matches it firmly. Not all rows give a size; the values are once, few, many and, for expanded clones, a class.

abundance: NA; d_gene: NA; j_gene: TRBJ2-1; v_gene: TRBV19; CDR3nt: TGTGCCAGTGGTCGGGGATACCGTGGTGAGCAGTTCTTC; CDR3aa: CASGRGYRGEQFF
abundance: NA; d_gene: NA; j_gene: TRBJ2-7; v_gene: TRBV27; CDR3nt: TGTGCCAGCAGTGGGGGTTCTCGCGAGCAGTACTTC; CDR3aa: CASSGGSREQYF
abundance: NA; d_gene: NA; j_gene: TRBJ2-4; v_gene: TRBV6-1; CDR3nt: TGTGCCAGCTCCCAAGCGGTAGCCAAAAACATTCAGTACTTC; CDR3aa: CASSQAVAKNIQYF
abundance: NA; d_gene: NA; j_gene: TRBJ2-1; v_gene: TRBV29-1; CDR3nt: TGCAGCGTTGAAAGCGGACCTCTGAATAATGAGCAGTTCTTC; CDR3aa: CSVESGPLNNEQFF
abundance: once; d_gene: TRBD1; j_gene: TRBJ1-1; v_gene: TRBV5-1; CDR3nt: TGCGCCAGCAGCTTGAGGGGGCTCGGGAACACTGAAGCTTTCTTT; CDR3aa: CASSLRGLGNTEAFF
abundance: NA; d_gene: TRBD1; j_gene: TRBJ1-4; v_gene: TRBV7-8; CDR3nt: TGTGCCAGCAGCTCAGGGACAGGGGGCGCCTGGGGCACTAATGAAAAACTGTTTTTT; CDR3aa: CASSSGTGGAWGTNEKLFF
abundance: NA; d_gene: TRBD2; j_gene: TRBJ2-7; v_gene: TRBV14; CDR3nt: TGTGCCAGCAGCCGGACTAGCGGGAGCTCCTACGAGCAGTACTTC; CDR3aa: CASSRTSGSSYEQYF
abundance: many; d_gene: NA; j_gene: TRBJ2-7; v_gene: TRBV9; CDR3nt: TGTGCCAGCAGCGCCGGACATGGAGATGGATTTGAGCAGTACTTC; CDR3aa: CASSAGHGDGFEQYF
abundance: once; d_gene: NA; j_gene: TRBJ2-1; v_gene: TRBV5-8; CDR3nt: TGTGCCAGCAGCTTGTTACAATCCGGCCTATACAATGAGCAGTTCTTC; CDR3aa: CASSLLQSGLYNEQFF
abundance: NA; d_gene: TRBD2; j_gene: TRBJ2-7; v_gene: TRBV15; CDR3nt: TGTGCCACCAGCAGAGATAGGGCTAGCGGAAATCCCTACGAGCAGTACTTC; CDR3aa: CATSRDRASGNPYEQYF
abundance: many; d_gene: NA; j_gene: TRBJ2-7; v_gene: TRBV30; CDR3nt: TGTGCCTGGAGGAGCGGAACCTACGAGCAGTACTTC; CDR3aa: CAWRSGTYEQYF
abundance: NA; d_gene: TRBD2; j_gene: TRBJ2-1; v_gene: TRBV27; CDR3nt: TGTGCCAGCAGAGAAACTAGCGGCAATGAGCAGTTCTTC; CDR3aa: CASRETSGNEQFF
abundance: NA; d_gene: NA; j_gene: TRBJ2-7; v_gene: TRBV12-5; CDR3nt: TGTGCTAGTGGTTTGGGAGGCTCTCTCTACGAGCAGTACTTC; CDR3aa: CASGLGGSLYEQYF
abundance: NA; d_gene: TRBD2; j_gene: TRBJ2-2; v_gene: TRBV2; CDR3nt: TGTGCCTCTGGACTAGCGGGAAACACCGGGGAGCTGTTTTTT; CDR3aa: CASGLAGNTGELFF
abundance: NA; d_gene: TRBD2; j_gene: TRBJ2-7; v_gene: TRBV7-2; CDR3nt: TGTGCCAGCAGCCCCATGGTTGGGAGGGCCGTTTACGAGCAGTACTTC; CDR3aa: CASSPMVGRAVYEQYF
abundance: many; d_gene: TRBD1; j_gene: TRBJ2-3; v_gene: TRBV2; CDR3nt: TGTGCCTCGACAGGGGGAGCAGATACGCAGTATTTT; CDR3aa: CASTGGADTQYF
abundance: NA; d_gene: TRBD2; j_gene: TRBJ2-5; v_gene: TRBV13; CDR3nt: TGTGCCAGCAGCTTAAGACTAGCGGGGCAAGAGACCCAGTACTTC; CDR3aa: CASSLRLAGQETQYF
abundance: NA; d_gene: NA; j_gene: TRBJ2-5; v_gene: TRBV5-1; CDR3nt: TGCGCCAGCAGCTCCGGGACAACTCAAGAGACCCAGTACTTC; CDR3aa: CASSSGTTQETQYF
abundance: few; d_gene: TRBD1; j_gene: TRBJ2-7; v_gene: TRBV5-6; CDR3nt: TGTGCCAGCAGCTTGTTAGGGGGCGTGTTCTACGAGCAGTACTTC; CDR3aa: CASSLLGGVFYEQYF
abundance: many; d_gene: NA; j_gene: TRBJ2-2; v_gene: TRBV19; CDR3nt: TGTGCCAGTGAGGAGGTCACCGGGGAGCTGTTTTTT; CDR3aa: CASEEVTGELFF
abundance: NA; d_gene: NA; j_gene: TRBJ2-2; v_gene: TRBV7-3; CDR3nt: TGTGCCAGCAGCCGTACCGGGGAGCTGTTTTTT; CDR3aa: CASSRTGELFF
abundance: NA; d_gene: NA; j_gene: TRBJ1-4; v_gene: TRBV6-1; CDR3nt: TGTGCCAGCAGTGGACAGGTGATTAATGAAAAACTGTTTTTT; CDR3aa: CASSGQVINEKLFF
abundance: NA; d_gene: TRBD1; j_gene: TRBJ1-4; v_gene: TRBV5-6; CDR3nt: TGTGCCAGCAGCTCCAGGGGGCGAAATGAAAAACTGTTTTTT; CDR3aa: CASSSRGRNEKLFF
abundance: NA; d_gene: NA; j_gene: TRBJ2-3; v_gene: TRBV4-2; CDR3nt: TGTGCCAGCAGCCAAGATGGGGGGGCTAGCGTGACAGATACGCAGTATTTT; CDR3aa: CASSQDGGASVTDTQYF
abundance: NA; d_gene: TRBD2; j_gene: TRBJ2-5; v_gene: TRBV28; CDR3nt: TGTGCCAGCAGTCCACGGACTAGCGGGAGGTTGCAAGAGACCCAGTACTTC; CDR3aa: CASSPRTSGRLQETQYF
abundance: NA; d_gene: TRBD2; j_gene: TRBJ2-1; v_gene: TRBV7-6; CDR3nt: TGTGCCAGCAGCTTAGTACTAGCGGGAGGGGAGCAGTTCTTC; CDR3aa: CASSLVLAGGEQFF
abundance: few; d_gene: NA; j_gene: TRBJ2-1; v_gene: TRBV7-2; CDR3nt: TGTGCCAGCAGCCCCGGGTTGGGGCAGGGTGAGGGTGAGCAGTTCTTC; CDR3aa: CASSPGLGQGEGEQFF
abundance: few; d_gene: NA; j_gene: TRBJ2-3; v_gene: TRBV7-2; CDR3nt: TGTGCCAGCAGCCCCGGGACGCTCCTTCCAGATACGCAGTATTTT; CDR3aa: CASSPGTLLPDTQYF
abundance: NA; d_gene: TRBD2; j_gene: TRBJ2-3; v_gene: TRBV27; CDR3nt: TGTGCCAGCAGTTTTAGCGGGACCGACACAGATACGCAGTATTTT; CDR3aa: CASSFSGTDTDTQYF
abundance: NA; d_gene: NA; j_gene: TRBJ2-7; v_gene: TRBV7-2; CDR3nt: TGTGCCAGCAGCTTAGCAGGGTCCCACGAGCAGTACTTC; CDR3aa: CASSLAGSHEQYF
abundance: few; d_gene: TRBD1; j_gene: TRBJ2-6; v_gene: TRBV10-1; CDR3nt: TGCGCCAGCAGTGTTAATGGACAGGGTCCCTCTGGGGCCAACGTCCTGACTTTC; CDR3aa: CASSVNGQGPSGANVLTF
abundance: few; d_gene: NA; j_gene: TRBJ1-2; v_gene: TRBV7-9; CDR3nt: TGTGCCAGCAGTCGGGACATGTATGGCTACACCTTC; CDR3aa: CASSRDMYGYTF
abundance: NA; d_gene: TRBD1; j_gene: TRBJ2-1; v_gene: TRBV7-8; CDR3nt: TGTGCCAGCAGCTCACGGGACAGGGGGTTAGTGAATGAGCAGTTCTTC; CDR3aa: CASSSRDRGLVNEQFF
abundance: once; d_gene: NA; j_gene: TRBJ1-2; v_gene: TRBV5-1; CDR3nt: TGCGCCAGCAGCTTGGACGCGACTGGCTACACCTTC; CDR3aa: CASSLDATGYTF
abundance: NA; d_gene: NA; j_gene: TRBJ1-1; v_gene: TRBV5-6; CDR3nt: TGTGCCAGCAGCTTGTCCTACAGGGAGAACACTGAAGCTTTCTTT; CDR3aa: CASSLSYRENTEAFF
abundance: once; d_gene: NA; j_gene: TRBJ1-5; v_gene: TRBV30; CDR3nt: TGTGCCTGGAGTGTAACCGGGGGGCAGCCCCAGCATTTT; CDR3aa: CAWSVTGGQPQHF
abundance: NA; d_gene: NA; j_gene: TRBJ2-5; v_gene: TRBV11-2; CDR3nt: TGTGCCAGCAGACCAGCGGGCGGAGAGACCCAGTACTTC; CDR3aa: CASRPAGGETQYF
abundance: many; d_gene: TRBD2; j_gene: TRBJ2-7; v_gene: TRBV4-1; CDR3nt: TGCGCCAGCACCCCGGGACTAGCGGGAGGTCCGAGCTCCTACGAGCAGTACTTC; CDR3aa: CASTPGLAGGPSSYEQYF
abundance: NA; d_gene: NA; j_gene: TRBJ1-2; v_gene: TRBV7-8; CDR3nt: TGTGCCAGCAGCTTAGCGGAGGGGCGAGGATGGAGCTATGGCTACACCTTC; CDR3aa: CASSLAEGRGWSYGYTF
abundance: once; d_gene: TRBD2; j_gene: TRBJ2-3; v_gene: TRBV7-3; CDR3nt: TGTGCCAGCAGCTCGGGGACTAGCGGGAGCCTTAGCACAGATACGCAGTATTTT; CDR3aa: CASSSGTSGSLSTDTQYF
abundance: NA; d_gene: NA; j_gene: TRBJ1-3; v_gene: TRBV28; CDR3nt: TGTGCCAGCAGTTTATATGGCAGAAACACCATATATTTT; CDR3aa: CASSLYGRNTIYF
abundance: NA; d_gene: NA; j_gene: TRBJ1-5; v_gene: TRBV29-1; CDR3nt: TGCAGCGTTGAAACGCCCTCTGGGCCCCAGCATTTT; CDR3aa: CSVETPSGPQHF
abundance: NA; d_gene: NA; j_gene: TRBJ1-5; v_gene: TRBV19; CDR3nt: TGTGCCAGTAGTATAGATCCCGGCAGTAATCAGCCCCAGCATTTT; CDR3aa: CASSIDPGSNQPQHF
abundance: NA; d_gene: TRBD2; j_gene: TRBJ2-7; v_gene: TRBV7-2; CDR3nt: TGTGCCAGCAGACCGTCCTGGGGGCGGGAGGCGTCCTACGAGCAGTACTTC; CDR3aa: CASRPSWGREASYEQYF
abundance: NA; d_gene: NA; j_gene: TRBJ2-2; v_gene: TRBV30; CDR3nt: TGTGCCTGGAGTAAAGGGGCAGATTACACCGGGGAGCTGTTTTTT; CDR3aa: CAWSKGADYTGELFF
abundance: NA; d_gene: NA; j_gene: TRBJ2-1; v_gene: TRBV9; CDR3nt: TGTGCCAGCAGCGTAGAGGTTGTGGGGAACAATGAGCAGTTCTTC; CDR3aa: CASSVEVVGNNEQFF
abundance: NA; d_gene: TRBD2; j_gene: TRBJ2-1; v_gene: TRBV7-2; CDR3nt: TGTGCCAGCAGCTTAGTGGGCGGGAGCTACAATGAGCAGTTCTTC; CDR3aa: CASSLVGGSYNEQFF
abundance: NA; d_gene: TRBD2; j_gene: TRBJ2-7; v_gene: TRBV6-6; CDR3nt: TGTGCCAGCAGTTACTGGGGACTAGCCGTTTACGAGCAGTACTTC; CDR3aa: CASSYWGLAVYEQYF
abundance: once; d_gene: TRBD2; j_gene: TRBJ2-1; v_gene: TRBV27; CDR3nt: TGTGCCAGCAAACTAGCGGGAGGTTTAAATGAGCAGTTCTTC; CDR3aa: CASKLAGGLNEQFF
abundance: few; d_gene: TRBD1; j_gene: TRBJ2-7; v_gene: TRBV6-1; CDR3nt: TGTGCCAGCAGTGCCGACGGACAGGGCAACGAGCAGTACTTC; CDR3aa: CASSADGQGNEQYF
abundance: NA; d_gene: TRBD1; j_gene: TRBJ2-7; v_gene: TRBV27; CDR3nt: TGTGCCAGCAGATGGGGACAGGCCTACGAGCAGTACTTC; CDR3aa: CASRWGQAYEQYF
abundance: many; d_gene: NA; j_gene: TRBJ1-5; v_gene: TRBV10-2; CDR3nt: TGCGCCAGCAGTGAGTCGCCTGGAAATAGCAATCAGCCCCAGCATTTT; CDR3aa: CASSESPGNSNQPQHF
abundance: few; d_gene: NA; j_gene: TRBJ1-2; v_gene: TRBV10-3; CDR3nt: TGTGCCATCAGTGAGTCGAATTGGGAACCCGGGGGCTACACCTTC; CDR3aa: CAISESNWEPGGYTF